The 13 T cell receptor beta chains below all came from one sample that was sequenced in a study of CD8 T cells in ankylosing spondylitis. From the 5' RACE reads, TCRdb called clonotypes with MiXCR, one entry per CDR3 protein. The sample contains about 360,000 distinct CDR3 sequences, approximately 20% of which appear only once. The sample was blood, either unsorted or a sorted T cell fraction (not recorded which). The receptors originated from a male donor with ankylosing spondylitis or in good health (not recorded which).

This clonotype was seen repeatedly, ten times or more. V gene TRBV11-3 combines with J gene TRBJ2-1; D is unclear. The germline V gene encodes CDR1 SGHNT and CDR2 YENEEA. The CDR3 has 14 amino acids. Trimming took off 2 bases at V and 6 bases at J, with 11 bases between the two ends. The chain's CDR3 is CASSLTPPSNEQFF. CDR3 DNA sequence: TGTGCCAGCAGCTTAACTCCCCCCTCCAATGAGCAGTTCTTC.

This chain's CDR3 is CASSPRQYTGELFF. CDR3 nucleotides: TGTGCCAGCAGTCCCCGACAGTACACCGGGGAGCTGTTTTTT. The chain combines TRBV12-3 or TRBV12-4 with TRBJ2-2, with a possible D match to TRBD1 (5 bases). With 5 bases removed from V and 3 bases from J, the gap between germline ends came to 10 bases. This CDR3 is 14 amino acids long.

J is TRBJ2-2 and V is TRBV7-2; D unresolved. The germline V gene has CDR1 SGHTA and CDR2 FQGNSA. V lost 3 bases and J lost 6, with 20 bases in between. The CDR3 is made up of 17 amino acids. CDR3 nucleotide sequence: TGTGCCAGCAGCTTTAGGTCCCGTGGGCCCCAGTCCGGGGAGCTGTTTTTT. Its translation is CASSFRSRGPQSGELFF.

This clonotype was seen ten or more times. The V gene is TRBV4-1, the J gene TRBJ2-1, with TRBD1 matching 7 bases. This CDR3 is 15 amino acids long. Germline lookup yields CDR1 MGHRA and CDR2 YSYEKL. The junction had 9 bases not matched to a gene; V was cut back by 3 bases and J by 7 bases. CDR3 in DNA: TGCGCCAGCAGCCACACTACAGGGGCGGCGAATGAGCAGTTCTTC. It yields the protein CASSHTTGAANEQFF.

The chain combines TRBV4-1 with TRBJ1-5; 9 bases agree with TRBD1. The trim removed 4 bases at V and 5 bases at J, leaving 9 bases unmatched. The germline V gene has CDR1 MGHRA and CDR2 YSYEKL. The CDR3 consists of 16 residues. The CDR3: CASSRVGQGGDQPQHF. CDR3 in DNA: TGCGCCAGCAGCCGAGTGGGACAGGGAGGCGATCAGCCCCAGCATTTT.

A few counts support this clonotype. V and J are TRBV20-1 and TRBJ1-2, with 7 positions matching TRBD1. The germline gives CDR1 DFQATT, CDR2 SNEGSKA (reference sequence). There are 18 residues in the CDR3. V was pared by 0 bases and J by 4 bases, with 17 bases of the junction left unmatched. CDR3 sequence reads: CSARDSTTGPIGVYGYTF. The DNA for the CDR3 is TGCAGTGCTAGAGACTCAACGACAGGGCCAATAGGGGTCTATGGCTACACCTTC.

The CDR3 here is CAWSRENHPAETQYF. CDR3 bases: TGTGCCTGGAGTAGGGAGAACCATCCCGCAGAGACCCAGTACTTC. The chain carries TRBV30 and TRBJ2-5; D is possibly TRBD2 (5 bases). Trimming removed 2 bases at V and 4 bases at J, with 17 bases between. The CDR3 consists of 15 residues. Germline lookup yields CDR1 GTSNPN and CDR2 SVGIG (reference sequence).

The V call is TRBV5-1, the J call TRBJ2-1; 7 bases line up with TRBD2. The CDR3 runs to 15 residues. In germline, CDR1 is SGHRS, CDR2 YFSETQ. V was clipped by 4 bases and J by 9 bases; unmatched bases: 13. The CDR3 nucleotides read TGCGCCAGCAGCCATGGGGCGGGGGAACTGCTTGAGCAGTTCTTC. Its protein product is CASSHGAGELLEQFF.

This clonotype was recorded a few times. The rearrangement links TRBV2 to TRBJ2-7; either TRBD1 or TRBD2 may fit D (6 bases each). Germline V gene data show CDR1 as SNHLY and CDR2 as FYNNEI. The CDR3 totals 16 residues. V was shortened by 8 bases and J by 2 bases, with 22 bases between the two germline ends. The CDR3 DNA is TGTGCCAGCCTTCTCGACCCGGGGGCGCTTCCCTACGAGCAGTACTTC. Protein: CASLLDPGALPYEQYF.

This chain connects TRBV4-1 to TRBJ2-3; D perhaps matches TRBD1 (5 bases). With 0 bases removed from V and 0 bases from J, the gap between germline ends came to 10 bases. CDR3 length: 16 residues. Germline values: CDR1 MGHRA, CDR2 YSYEKL. Here the CDR3 reads CASSQDLTASTDTQYF. The CDR3 DNA sequence: TGCGCCAGCAGCCAAGATTTGACAGCGAGCACAGATACGCAGTATTTT.

The chain is built from TRBV7-9 and TRBJ1-6; D is possibly TRBD1 (5 bases). This CDR3 is 12 amino acids long. Germline CDR1 reads SEHNR; CDR2 reads FQNEAQ (reference sequence). V lost 3 bases, J lost 11 bases, and 8 bases lay in between. CDR3: CASSFEGTPLHF. In nucleotides, the CDR3 is TGTGCCAGCAGCTTTGAGGGGACACCCCTCCACTTT.

This chain uses TRBV4-1 with TRBJ2-2; D call uncertain. Trimming took off 2 bases at V and 4 bases at J, with 11 bases between the two ends. The CDR3 has 15 residues. Germline V lookup: CDR1 MGHRA, CDR2 YSYEKL. CDR3 protein: CASSQPEHLTGELFF. CDR3 nucleotide sequence: TGCGCCAGCAGCCAACCAGAACACCTCACCGGGGAGCTGTTTTTT.

This clonotype was picked up many times. The chain is built from TRBV4-1 and TRBJ2-5, with 7 bases matching TRBD1. The CDR3 contains 16 residues. The germline CDR1 and CDR2 sequences are MGHRA and YSYEKL. Losses at the gene ends were 1 base for V and 1 base for J; bases not matched to a gene: 6. For the CDR3, the DNA is TGCGCCAGCAGCCAAGTGGGATGGGACAGCCAAGAGACCCAGTACTTC. Its protein is CASSQVGWDSQETQYF.